The 6 T cell receptor beta chains listed next were all sequenced from one sample in a study of blood T cell repertoires in COVID-19. Profiling relied on immunoSEQ multiplex PCR, and the TCRdb table lists in-frame clones only, not all of them. The sample carries 250,000 to 400,000 clones, more than 70% recorded once. Sequencing was carried out using peripheral blood. The receptor set was obtained from a woman aged 25 to 39 with COVID-19, enrolled during active disease.

A single count supports this clone. This chain uses TRBV7-9 with TRBJ2-2; 9 bases align to TRBD1. The CDR3 is made up of 20 amino acids. V gave up 7 bases and J gave up 0 bases; unmatched junction bases: 18. Germline CDR1 SEHNR, CDR2 FQNEAQ (reference sequence). The CDR3 here is CASTLRRGDRVGSNTGELFF. The CDR3 nucleotides are TGTGCCAGCACCTTGAGACGGGGGGACAGGGTTGGCTCGAACACCGGGGAGCTGTTTTTT.

This chain joins TRBV23-1 and TRBJ2-1, with TRBD1 matching 8 bases. TRBV23-1 belongs to the ORF category, with a function that is uncertain. The CDR3 is made up of 18 amino acids. Germline trimming cut 3 bases from V and 2 bases from J; bases unmatched to any gene: 12. The CDR3 DNA is TGCGCCAGCAGTCAGGAAACAGGGGGAAGGGGGCCCTACAATGAGCAGTTCTTC. Its translation: CASSQETGGRGPYNEQFF.

The chain is built from TRBV27 and TRBJ1-2; D unresolved. CDR1 is MNHEY and CDR2 is SMNVEV in the germline V gene (reference sequence). The CDR3 runs to 13 residues. V lost 4 bases to trimming and J lost 4 bases, with 10 bases between them. CDR3 DNA sequence: TGTGCCAGCAGTTCGCGTGGGCTCTATGGCTACACCTTC. Translation: CASSSRGLYGYTF.

The rearrangement links TRBV7-7 to TRBJ2-3, with D possibly being TRBD2 (7 bases). V lost 1 base, J lost 4 bases, and 12 bases lay in between. The V gene's germline CDR1 is SSHAT and CDR2 FNYEAQ (reference sequence). The CDR3 totals 15 residues. Written as DNA, the CDR3 is TGTGCCAGCAGCTTAGGGGGGGGGCCATCAGATACGCAGTATTTT. Residues: CASSLGGGPSDTQYF. Full variable domain (rest looked up from reference TRBV7-7 and TRBJ2-3): GAGVSQSPRYKVTKRGQDVTLRCDPISSHATLYWYQQALGQGPEFLTYFNYEAQPDKSGLPSDRFSAERPEGSISTLTIQRTEQRDSAMYRCASSLGGGPSDTQYFGPGTRLTVL.

The V gene is TRBV28, the J gene TRBJ2-5; 10 bases agree with TRBD2. Germline CDR1 MDHEN, CDR2 SYDVKM. The V and J ends lost 4 bases and 5 bases, in that order; junction bases with no gene match: 10. The CDR3 contains 16 residues. DNA for the CDR3: TGTGCCAGCAGTTCCGCCTTAGCGGGGGGTGGGGAGACCCAGTACTTC. This gives the protein CASSSALAGGGETQYF.

Notes on this clone: Other nucleotide sequences in the sample specify the same CDR3. V is TRBV9 and J is TRBJ1-2, with D possibly being TRBD1 (6 bases). CDR1 is SGDLS and CDR2 is YYNGEE in the germline V gene. Trimming pared 0 bases from V and 3 bases from J, leaving 6 bases between. The CDR3 is 13 amino acids. Here the CDR3 DNA reads TGTGCCAGCAGCGTAGACAGGGACTATGGCTACACCTTC. Protein: CASSVDRDYGYTF.